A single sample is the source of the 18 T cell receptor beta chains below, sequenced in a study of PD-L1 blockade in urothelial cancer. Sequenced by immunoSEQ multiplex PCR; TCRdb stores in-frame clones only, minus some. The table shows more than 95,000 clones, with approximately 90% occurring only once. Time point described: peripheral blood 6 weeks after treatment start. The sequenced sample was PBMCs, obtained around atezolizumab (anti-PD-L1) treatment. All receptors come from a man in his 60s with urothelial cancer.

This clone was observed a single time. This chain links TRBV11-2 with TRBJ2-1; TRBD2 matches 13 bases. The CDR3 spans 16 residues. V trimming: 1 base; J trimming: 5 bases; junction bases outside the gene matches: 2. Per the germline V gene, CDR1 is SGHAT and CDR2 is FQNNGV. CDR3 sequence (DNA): TGTGCCAGCAGCTTAGGACTAGCGGGGGGCGACAATGAGCAGTTCTTC. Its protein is CASSLGLAGGDNEQFF.

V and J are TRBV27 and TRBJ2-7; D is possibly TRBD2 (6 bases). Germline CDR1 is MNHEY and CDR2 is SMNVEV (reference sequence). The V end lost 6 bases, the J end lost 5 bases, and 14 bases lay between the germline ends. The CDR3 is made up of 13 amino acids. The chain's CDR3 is CASRPAGSHEQYF. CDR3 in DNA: TGTGCCAGCAGACCCGCGGGGTCCCACGAGCAGTACTTC.

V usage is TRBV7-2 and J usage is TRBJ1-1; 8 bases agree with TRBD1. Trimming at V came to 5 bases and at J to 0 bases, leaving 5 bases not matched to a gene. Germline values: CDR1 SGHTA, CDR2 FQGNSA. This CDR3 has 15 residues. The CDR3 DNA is TGTGCCAGCAGCCCGCGGACAGGGTTGAACACTGAAGCTTTCTTT. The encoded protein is CASSPRTGLNTEAFF.

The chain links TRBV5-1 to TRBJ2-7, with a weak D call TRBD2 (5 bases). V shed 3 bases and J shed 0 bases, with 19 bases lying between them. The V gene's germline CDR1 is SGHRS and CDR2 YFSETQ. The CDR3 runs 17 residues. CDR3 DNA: TGCGCCAGCAGCTGGGCCCCAGCGCCTAGCAGCTCCTACGAGCAGTACTTC. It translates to CASSWAPAPSSSYEQYF.

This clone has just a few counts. The DNA of the CDR3 is TGTGCCAGCAGCGTGTACTCCCCCGATGAGCAGTTCTTC. Residues: CASSVYSPDEQFF. V usage is TRBV9 and J usage is TRBJ2-1; D gene uncertain. The CDR3 length is 13 residues. Germline CDR1 SGDLS, CDR2 YYNGEE. Trimming shortened V by 2 bases and J by 8 bases, and 11 bases separated the two germline ends.

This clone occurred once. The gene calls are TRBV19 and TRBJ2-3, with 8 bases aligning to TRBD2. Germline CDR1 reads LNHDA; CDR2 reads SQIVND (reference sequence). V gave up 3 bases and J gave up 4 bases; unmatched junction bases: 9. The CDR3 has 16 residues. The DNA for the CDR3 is TGTGCCAGTAGTATCCCCGCTAGCGGGTATTCAGATACGCAGTATTTT. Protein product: CASSIPASGYSDTQYF.

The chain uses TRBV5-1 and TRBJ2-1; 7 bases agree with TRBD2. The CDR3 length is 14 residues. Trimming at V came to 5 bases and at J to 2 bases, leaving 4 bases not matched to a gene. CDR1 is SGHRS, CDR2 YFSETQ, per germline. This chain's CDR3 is CASRSGIPYNEQFF. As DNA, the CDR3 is TGCGCCAGCAGAAGCGGGATCCCCTACAATGAGCAGTTCTTC. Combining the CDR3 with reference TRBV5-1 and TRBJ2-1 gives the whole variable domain KAGVTQTPRYLIKTRGQQVTLSCSPISGHRSVSWYQQTPGQGLQFLFEYFSETQRNKGNFPGRFSGRQFSNSRSEMNVSTLELGDSALYLCASRSGIPYNEQFFGPGTRLTVL.

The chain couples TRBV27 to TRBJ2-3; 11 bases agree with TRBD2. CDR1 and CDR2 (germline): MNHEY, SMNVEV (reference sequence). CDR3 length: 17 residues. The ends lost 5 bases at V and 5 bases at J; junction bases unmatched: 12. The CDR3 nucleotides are TGTGCCAGCAGTCCCCGGACTAGCGGGTTTAGAATAGATACGCAGTATTTT. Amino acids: CASSPRTSGFRIDTQYF.

CDR3: CASSEVAGAQYF. DNA for the CDR3: TGTGCCAGCAGTGAAGTGGCAGGGGCGCAGTATTTT. The V gene is TRBV2, the J gene TRBJ2-3; possibly TRBD1 for D (6 bases). This CDR3 is 12 amino acids long. The germline V and J ends were trimmed by 1 base and 10 bases, with 9 bases remaining between them. The germline V gene has CDR1 SNHLY and CDR2 FYNNEI.

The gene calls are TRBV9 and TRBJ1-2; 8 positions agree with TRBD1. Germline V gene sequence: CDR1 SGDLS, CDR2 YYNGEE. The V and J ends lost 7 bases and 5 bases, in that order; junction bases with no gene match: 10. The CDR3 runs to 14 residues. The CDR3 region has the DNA TGTGCCAGCGATACTCAGGGGGCCGGTTATGGCTACACCTTC. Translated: CASDTQGAGYGYTF.

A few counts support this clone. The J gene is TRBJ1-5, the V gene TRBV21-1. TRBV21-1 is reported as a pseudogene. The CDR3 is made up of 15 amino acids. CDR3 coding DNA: TGTGCCAGCAGCAACGAGCGGGCCCCAAATCAGCCCCAGCATTTT. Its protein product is CASSNERAPNQPQHF.

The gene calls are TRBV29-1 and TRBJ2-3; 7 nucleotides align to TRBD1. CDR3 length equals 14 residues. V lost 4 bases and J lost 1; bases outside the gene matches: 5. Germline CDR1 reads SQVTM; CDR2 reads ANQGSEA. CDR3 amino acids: CSVVRQGGTDTQYF. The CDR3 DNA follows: TGCAGCGTTGTCCGGCAGGGGGGCACAGATACGCAGTATTTT.

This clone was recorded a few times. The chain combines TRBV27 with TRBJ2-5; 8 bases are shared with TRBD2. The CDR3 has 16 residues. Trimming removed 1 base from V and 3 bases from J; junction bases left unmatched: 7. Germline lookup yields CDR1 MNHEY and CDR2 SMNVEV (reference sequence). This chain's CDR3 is CASSLWGEGLEETQYF. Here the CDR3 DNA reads TGTGCCAGCAGTTTATGGGGGGAGGGACTAGAAGAGACCCAGTACTTC.

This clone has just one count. CDR3: CAWRGTKKEKLFF. The CDR3 DNA reads TGTGCCTGGAGAGGAACTAAAAAGGAAAAACTGTTTTTT. The chain is built from TRBV30 and TRBJ1-4, with D unresolved. V was shortened by 3 bases and J by 8 bases, with 13 bases between the two germline ends. The germline gives CDR1 GTSNPN, CDR2 SVGIG (reference sequence). The CDR3 runs to 13 residues.

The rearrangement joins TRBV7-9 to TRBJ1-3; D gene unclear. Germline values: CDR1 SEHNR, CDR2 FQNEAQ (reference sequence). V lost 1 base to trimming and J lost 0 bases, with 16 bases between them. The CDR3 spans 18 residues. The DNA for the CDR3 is TGTGCCAGCAGCTTAGGGAGCGGTGGCCGGATCTCTGGAAACACCATATATTTT. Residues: CASSLGSGGRISGNTIYF.

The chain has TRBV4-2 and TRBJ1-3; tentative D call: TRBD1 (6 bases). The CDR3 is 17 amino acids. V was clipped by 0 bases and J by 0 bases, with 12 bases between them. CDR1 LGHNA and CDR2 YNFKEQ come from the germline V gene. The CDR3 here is CASSQDLGRGSGNTIYF. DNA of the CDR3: TGTGCCAGCAGCCAAGATTTGGGCAGGGGCTCTGGAAACACCATATATTTT.

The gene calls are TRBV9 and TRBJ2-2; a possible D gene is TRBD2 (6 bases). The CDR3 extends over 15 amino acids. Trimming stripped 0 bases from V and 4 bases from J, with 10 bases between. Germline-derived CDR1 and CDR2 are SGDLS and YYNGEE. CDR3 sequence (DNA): TGTGCCAGCAGCGTAGGAGGAGGGGCCACCGGGGAGCTGTTTTTT. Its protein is CASSVGGGATGELFF.

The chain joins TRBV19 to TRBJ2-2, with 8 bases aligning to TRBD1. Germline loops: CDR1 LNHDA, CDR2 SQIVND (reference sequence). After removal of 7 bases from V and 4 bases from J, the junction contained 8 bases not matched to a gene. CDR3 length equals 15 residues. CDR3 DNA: TGTGCCAGTAAACCCCCGGGACAGGCCACCGGGGAGCTGTTTTTT. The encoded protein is CASKPPGQATGELFF.